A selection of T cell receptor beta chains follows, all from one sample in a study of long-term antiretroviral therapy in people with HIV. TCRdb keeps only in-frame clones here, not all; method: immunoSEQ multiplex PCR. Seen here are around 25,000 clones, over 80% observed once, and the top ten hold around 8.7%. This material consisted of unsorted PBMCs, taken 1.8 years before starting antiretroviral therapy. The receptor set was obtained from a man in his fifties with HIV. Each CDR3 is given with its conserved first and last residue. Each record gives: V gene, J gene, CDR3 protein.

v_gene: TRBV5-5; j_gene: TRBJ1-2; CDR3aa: CASSTYRNFNYGYTF
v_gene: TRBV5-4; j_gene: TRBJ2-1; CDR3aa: CASSSRAGGDVNEQFF
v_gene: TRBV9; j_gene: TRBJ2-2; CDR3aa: CASSVDGGAGELFF
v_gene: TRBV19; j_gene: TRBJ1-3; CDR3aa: CASSIGLGQSWSGNTIYF
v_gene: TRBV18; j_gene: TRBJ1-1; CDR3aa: CASSPQGGEAFF
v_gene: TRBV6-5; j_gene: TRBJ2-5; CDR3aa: CASSQFLGGQYF
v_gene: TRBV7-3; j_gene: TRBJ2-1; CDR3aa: CASSSNSGGPSNEQFF
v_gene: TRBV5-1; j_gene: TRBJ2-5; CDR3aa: CASSFRGTAANSQETQYF
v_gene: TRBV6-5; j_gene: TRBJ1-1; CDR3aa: CASSYNRGSVNTEAFF
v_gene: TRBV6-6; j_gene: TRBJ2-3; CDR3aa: CASSYRRGTDTQYF
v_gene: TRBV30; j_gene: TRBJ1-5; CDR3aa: CAWSVVGQGLEQPQHF
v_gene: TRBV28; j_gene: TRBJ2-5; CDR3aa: CASTWTGEETQYF
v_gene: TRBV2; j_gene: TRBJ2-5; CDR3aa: CASSVQREQETQYF
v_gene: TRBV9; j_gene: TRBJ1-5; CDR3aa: CASSVAPGDQPQHF
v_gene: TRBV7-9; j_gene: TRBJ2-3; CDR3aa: CASSLAATESTDTQYF
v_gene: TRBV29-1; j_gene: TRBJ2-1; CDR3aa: CSVRQGAGKLDVVWFF
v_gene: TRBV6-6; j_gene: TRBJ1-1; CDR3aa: CASSPQGTEAFF
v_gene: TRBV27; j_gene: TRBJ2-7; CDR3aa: CASSLSPGNSYEQYF
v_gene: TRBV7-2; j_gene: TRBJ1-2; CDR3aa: CASSLTANYGYTF
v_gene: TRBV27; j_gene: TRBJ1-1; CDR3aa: CASSLRQGANTEAFF
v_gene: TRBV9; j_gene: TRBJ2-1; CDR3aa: CASSVSGGASYNEQFF
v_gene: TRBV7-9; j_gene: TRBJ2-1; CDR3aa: CASSLGLADYNEQFF
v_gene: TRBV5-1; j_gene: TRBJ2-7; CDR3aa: CASRIGPYEQYF
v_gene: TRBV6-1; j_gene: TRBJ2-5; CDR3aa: CASRTGTRAFGTQYF
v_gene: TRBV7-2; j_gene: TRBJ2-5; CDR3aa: CASSLVTSGAVGGETQYF
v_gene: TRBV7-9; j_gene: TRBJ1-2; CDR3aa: CASSPRGGELGYGYTF
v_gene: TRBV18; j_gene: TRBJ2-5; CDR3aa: CASSLTGVEETQYF
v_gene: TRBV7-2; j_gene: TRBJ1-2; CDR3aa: CASSLATGRVYGYTF
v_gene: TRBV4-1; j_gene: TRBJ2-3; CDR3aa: CASSLDTDTQYF
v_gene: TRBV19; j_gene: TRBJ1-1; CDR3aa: CASSIGRATEAFF
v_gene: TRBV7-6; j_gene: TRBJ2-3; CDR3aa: CASSLVGTGGEDTQYF